This T cell receptor beta chain was profiled in a study of T cell responses to AZD1222 COVID-19 vaccine. Study findings and constraints: Only a handful of individuals given AZD1222 were seropositive at baseline.

The protocol was immunoSEQ multiplex PCR, while the TCRdb copy is restricted to in-frame clones and leaves out a portion. This table holds just over 150,000 clones, about 88% found once. The germline V gene has CDR1 SQVTM and CDR2 ANQGSEA. Trimming took 8 bases from V and 6 from J, leaving 13 bases between them. The CDR3 is 11 amino acids. For this clone: The antigen remains unidentified.

V and J are TRBV29-1 and TRBJ1-1, with D uncertain. The sequencing used peripheral blood, collected after recovery from COVID-19. The clonotype originates from an adult who had recovered from COVID-19. In nucleotides, the CDR3 is TGCAGCTCCCACACCACGGCTGAAGCTTTCTTT. Translating gives CSSHTTAEAFF.